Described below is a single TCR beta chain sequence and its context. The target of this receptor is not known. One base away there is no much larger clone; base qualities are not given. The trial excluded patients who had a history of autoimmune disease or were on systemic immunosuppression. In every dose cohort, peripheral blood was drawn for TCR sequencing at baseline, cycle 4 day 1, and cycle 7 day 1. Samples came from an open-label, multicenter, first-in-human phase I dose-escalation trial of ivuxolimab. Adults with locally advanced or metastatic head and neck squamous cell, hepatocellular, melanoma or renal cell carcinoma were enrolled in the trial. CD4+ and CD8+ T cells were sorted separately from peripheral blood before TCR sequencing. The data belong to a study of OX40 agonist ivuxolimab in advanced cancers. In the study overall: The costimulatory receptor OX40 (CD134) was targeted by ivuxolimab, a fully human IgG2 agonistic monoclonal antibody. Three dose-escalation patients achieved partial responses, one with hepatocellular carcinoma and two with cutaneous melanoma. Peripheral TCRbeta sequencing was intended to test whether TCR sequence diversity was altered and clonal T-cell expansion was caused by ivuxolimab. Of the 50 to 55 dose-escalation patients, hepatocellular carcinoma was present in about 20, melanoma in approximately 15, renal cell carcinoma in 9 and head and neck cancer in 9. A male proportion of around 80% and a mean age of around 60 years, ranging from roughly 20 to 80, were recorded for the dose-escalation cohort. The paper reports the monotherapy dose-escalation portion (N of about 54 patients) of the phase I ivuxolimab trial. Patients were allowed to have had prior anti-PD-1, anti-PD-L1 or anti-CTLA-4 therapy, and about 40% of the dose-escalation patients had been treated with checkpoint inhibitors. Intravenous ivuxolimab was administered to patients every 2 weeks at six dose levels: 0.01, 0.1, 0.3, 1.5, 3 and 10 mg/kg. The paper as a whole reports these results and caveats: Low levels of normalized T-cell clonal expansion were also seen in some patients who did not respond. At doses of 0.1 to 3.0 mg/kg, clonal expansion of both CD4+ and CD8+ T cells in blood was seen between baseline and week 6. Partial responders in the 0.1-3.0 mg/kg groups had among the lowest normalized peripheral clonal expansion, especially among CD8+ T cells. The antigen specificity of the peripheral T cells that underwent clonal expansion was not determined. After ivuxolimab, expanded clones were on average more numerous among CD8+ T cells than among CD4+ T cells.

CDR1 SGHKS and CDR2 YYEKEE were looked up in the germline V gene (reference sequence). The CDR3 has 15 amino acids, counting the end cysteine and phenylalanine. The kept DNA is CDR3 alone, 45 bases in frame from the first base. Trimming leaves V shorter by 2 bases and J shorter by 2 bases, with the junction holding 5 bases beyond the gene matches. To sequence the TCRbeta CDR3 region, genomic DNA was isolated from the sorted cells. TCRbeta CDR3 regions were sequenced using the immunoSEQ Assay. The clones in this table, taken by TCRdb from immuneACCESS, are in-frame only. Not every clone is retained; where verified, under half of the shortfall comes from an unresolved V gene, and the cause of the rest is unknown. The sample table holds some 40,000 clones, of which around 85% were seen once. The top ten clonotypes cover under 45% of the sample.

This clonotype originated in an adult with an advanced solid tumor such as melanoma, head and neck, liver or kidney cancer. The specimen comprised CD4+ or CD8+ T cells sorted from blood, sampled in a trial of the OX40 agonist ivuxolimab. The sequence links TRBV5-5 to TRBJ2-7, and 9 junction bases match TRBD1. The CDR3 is CASSFARTGAYEQYF. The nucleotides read TGTGCCAGCAGCTTTGCCCGGACAGGGGCCTACGAGCAGTACTTC.